The next 8 T cell receptor beta chains were all read from a single sample in a study of blood T cell repertoires in COVID-19. Here immunoSEQ multiplex PCR was the method, and the copy in TCRdb shows in-frame clones only, minus some. The sample includes around 170,000 clones, about 83% of them seen just once. Material: peripheral blood. Source of these receptors: a human donor in a cohort sampled during active COVID-19.

The rearrangement joins TRBV7-9 to TRBJ2-7, with 12 bases lining up with TRBD2. After removal of 4 bases from V and 4 bases from J, the junction contained 11 bases not matched to a gene. The CDR3 loop spans 17 amino acids. Per germline, CDR1 SEHNR and CDR2 FQNEAQ (reference sequence). The CDR3 loop is CASSSPSGRASGYEQYF. The CDR3 DNA sequence: TGTGCCAGCAGCTCCCCTAGCGGGAGGGCCAGTGGTTACGAGCAGTACTTC. Using reference TRBV7-9 and TRBJ2-7 for the parts outside the CDR3, the full variable domain is DTGVSQNPRHKITKRGQNVTFRCDPISEHNRLYWYRQTLGQGPEFLTYFQNEAQLEKSRLLSDRFSAERPKGSFSTLEIQRTEQGDSAMYLCASSSPSGRASGYEQYFGPGTRLTVT.

The chain has TRBV19 and TRBJ1-2, with TRBD1 as a possible D gene (6 bases). This CDR3 is 13 amino acids long. From germline, CDR1 is LNHDA and CDR2 SQIVND (reference sequence). V was clipped by 4 bases and J by 4 bases, with 10 bases between them. This CDR3 is CASSNDRPYGYTF. CDR3 DNA sequence: TGTGCCAGTAGTAACGACAGGCCCTATGGCTACACCTTC. The variable domain in full, completed from reference TRBV19 and TRBJ1-2, reads DGGITQSPKYLFRKEGQNVTLSCEQNLNHDAMYWYRQDPGQGLRLIYYSQIVNDFQKGDIAEGYSVSREKKESFPLTVTSAQKNPTAFYLCASSNDRPYGYTFGSGTRLTVV.

The V call is TRBV3-1 (or the pseudogene TRBV3-2), the J call TRBJ1-2; TRBD1 matches at 11 bases. Trimming took 5 bases from V and 7 from J; bases not matched to a gene: 6. The germline gives CDR1 LGHDT, CDR2 YNNKEL (reference sequence). The CDR3 has 14 residues. CDR3 in DNA: TGTGCCAGCAGCTACGGACAGGGGGCTGGTGGCTACACCTTC. This gives the protein CASSYGQGAGGYTF.

This chain uses TRBV28 with TRBJ2-5, with 11 bases lining up with TRBD2. This CDR3 is built from 16 residues. V trimming: 0 bases; J trimming: 4 bases; junction bases outside the gene matches: 4. CDR1 and CDR2 from the germline V gene are MDHEN and SYDVKM. The CDR3: CASSLWSSGGPETQYF. Written as DNA, the CDR3 is TGTGCCAGCAGTTTATGGTCTAGCGGGGGGCCAGAGACCCAGTACTTC.

The CDR3 spells CASSHLSTYNEKLFF. As DNA, the CDR3 is TGTGCCAGCAGCCATCTGTCTACCTATAATGAAAAACTGTTTTTT. This chain uses TRBV14 with TRBJ1-4; D is ambiguous. Germline-derived CDR1 and CDR2 are SGHDN and FVKESK. The CDR3 covers 15 residues. V was shortened by 3 bases and J by 4 bases, with 12 bases between the two germline ends.

The V and J genes are TRBV19 and TRBJ1-1; unclear D gene. Germline V gene lookup returns CDR1 LNHDA and CDR2 SQIVND (reference sequence). This CDR3 has 13 residues. V was trimmed by 3 bases and J by 0 bases, leaving 5 bases between them. The CDR3 DNA is TGTGCCAGTAGTATTTATCTGAACACTGAAGCTTTCTTT. Its translation is CASSIYLNTEAFF. The full variable domain, its missing parts supplied by reference TRBV19 and TRBJ1-1, is DGGITQSPKYLFRKEGQNVTLSCEQNLNHDAMYWYRQDPGQGLRLIYYSQIVNDFQKGDIAEGYSVSREKKESFPLTVTSAQKNPTAFYLCASSIYLNTEAFFGQGTRLTVV.

The gene calls are TRBV4-3 and TRBJ2-2; 11 bases align to TRBD1. V dropped 4 bases and J dropped 3; count of bases not matched to a gene: 4. CDR3 length: 16 amino acids. The germline V gene encodes CDR1 LGHNA and CDR2 YSLEER. CDR3 nucleotide sequence: TGCGCCAGCAGCCCAGGACAGGGGGCTGACACCGGGGAGCTGTTTTTT. This gives the protein CASSPGQGADTGELFF.

J is TRBJ1-6 and V is TRBV19, with TRBD1 identical over 8 bases. CDR1 is LNHDA and CDR2 is SQIVND in the germline V gene (reference sequence). With V trimmed by 4 bases and J by 10 bases, 12 bases remained unmatched. This CDR3 has 16 amino acids. CDR3 sequence (DNA): TGTGCCAGTAGTACCTTGGGGACAGGAGGCGACTCACCCCTCCACTTT. It yields the protein CASSTLGTGGDSPLHF.